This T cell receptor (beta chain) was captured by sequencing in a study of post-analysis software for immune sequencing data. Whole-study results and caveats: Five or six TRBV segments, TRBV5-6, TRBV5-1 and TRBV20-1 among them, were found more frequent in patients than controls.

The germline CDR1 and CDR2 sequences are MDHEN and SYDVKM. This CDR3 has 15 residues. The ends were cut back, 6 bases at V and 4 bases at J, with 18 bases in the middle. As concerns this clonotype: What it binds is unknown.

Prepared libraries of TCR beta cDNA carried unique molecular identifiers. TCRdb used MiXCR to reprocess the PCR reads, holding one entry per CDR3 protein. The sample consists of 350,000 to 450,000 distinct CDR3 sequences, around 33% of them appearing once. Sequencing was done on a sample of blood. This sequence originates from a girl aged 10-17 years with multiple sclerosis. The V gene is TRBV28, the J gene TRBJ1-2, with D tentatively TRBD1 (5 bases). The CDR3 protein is CASSTPDSIGYGYTF. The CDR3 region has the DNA TGTGCCAGCAGCACCCCAGACAGCATCGGCTATGGCTACACCTTC.